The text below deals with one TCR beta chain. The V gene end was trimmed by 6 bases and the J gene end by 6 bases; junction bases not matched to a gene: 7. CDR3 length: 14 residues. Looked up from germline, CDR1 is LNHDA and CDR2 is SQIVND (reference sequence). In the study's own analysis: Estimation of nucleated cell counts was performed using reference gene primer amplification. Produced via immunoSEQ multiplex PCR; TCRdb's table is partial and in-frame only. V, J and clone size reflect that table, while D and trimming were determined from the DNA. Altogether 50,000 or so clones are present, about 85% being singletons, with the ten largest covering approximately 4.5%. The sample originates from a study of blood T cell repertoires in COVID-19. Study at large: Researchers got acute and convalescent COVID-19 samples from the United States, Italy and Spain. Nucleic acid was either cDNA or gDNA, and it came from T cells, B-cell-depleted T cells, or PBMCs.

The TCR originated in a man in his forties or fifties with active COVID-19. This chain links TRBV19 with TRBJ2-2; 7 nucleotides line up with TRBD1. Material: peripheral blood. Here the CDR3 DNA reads TGTGCCAGTAGCGGGTACAGGGGCCCCGGGGAGCTGTTTTTT. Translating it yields CASSGYRGPGELFF.